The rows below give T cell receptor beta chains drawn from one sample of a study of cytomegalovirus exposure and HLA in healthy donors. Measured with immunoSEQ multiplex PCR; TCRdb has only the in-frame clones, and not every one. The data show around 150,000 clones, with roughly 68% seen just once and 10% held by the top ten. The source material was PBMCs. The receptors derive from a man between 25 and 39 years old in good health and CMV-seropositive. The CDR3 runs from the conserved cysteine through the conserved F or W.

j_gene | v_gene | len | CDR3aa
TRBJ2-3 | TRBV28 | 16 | CASSLSAGGFTDTQYF
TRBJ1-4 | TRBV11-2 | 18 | CASSLVPPRQGNLEKLFF
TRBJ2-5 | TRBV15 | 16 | CATSRLSGTGVETQYF
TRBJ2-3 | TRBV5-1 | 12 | CASSKGADTQYF
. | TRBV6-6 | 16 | CASNRLAGAPLHEQYF
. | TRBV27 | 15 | CASSLSGQGVYEQYF
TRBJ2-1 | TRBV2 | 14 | CASSLDRNVDEQFF
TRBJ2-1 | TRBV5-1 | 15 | CASSLEGYRGNEQFF
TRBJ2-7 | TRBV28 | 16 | CASSLWGLAGTYEQYF
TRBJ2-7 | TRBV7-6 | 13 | CASSVSGTYEQYF
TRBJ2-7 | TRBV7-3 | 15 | CASSPFSGGSYEQYF
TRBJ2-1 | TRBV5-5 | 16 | CASSLNRGQGSLKQFF
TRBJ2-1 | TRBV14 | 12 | CASSLHNNEQFF
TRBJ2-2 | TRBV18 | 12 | CASSPYLGELFF
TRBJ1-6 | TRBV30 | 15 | CAWSVLVGEGSPLHF
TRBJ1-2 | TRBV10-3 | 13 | CAISESNSYGYTF
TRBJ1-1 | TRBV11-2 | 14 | CASRDVRTAREAFF
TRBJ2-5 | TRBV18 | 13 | CASSNDIQETQYF
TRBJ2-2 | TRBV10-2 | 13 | CASRPRVPGELFF
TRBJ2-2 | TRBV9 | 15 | CASSVNDDYTGELFF
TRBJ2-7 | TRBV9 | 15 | CASSVASQAHYEQYF
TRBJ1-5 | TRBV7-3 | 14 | CASSPTGGGQPQHF
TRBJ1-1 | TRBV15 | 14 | CATSRDRQNTEAFF
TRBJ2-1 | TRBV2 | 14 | CASSEREGLDEQFF
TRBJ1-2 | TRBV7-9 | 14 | CASSSYSHNYGYTF
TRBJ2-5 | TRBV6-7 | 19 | CASSDHRDRGRQYPETQYF
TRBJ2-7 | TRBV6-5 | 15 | CASSPTGTGAYEQYF
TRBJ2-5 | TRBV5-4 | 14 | CASSLWGVKETQYF
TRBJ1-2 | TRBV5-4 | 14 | CASSSVGEDYGYTF
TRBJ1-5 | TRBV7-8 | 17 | CASAASVPGTGNQPQHF
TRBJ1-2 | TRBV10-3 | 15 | CAIRPGQGAPYGYTF
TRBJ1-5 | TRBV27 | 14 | CASSSVQSNQPQHF
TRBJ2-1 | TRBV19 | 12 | CASSGSGDEQFF
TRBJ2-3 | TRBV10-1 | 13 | CASRSSGTDTQYF
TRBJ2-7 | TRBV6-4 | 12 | CASSDSNYEQYF
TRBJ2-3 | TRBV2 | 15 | CASSLTGGHTDTQYF
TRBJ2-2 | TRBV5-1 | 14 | CASRRQGNTGELFF
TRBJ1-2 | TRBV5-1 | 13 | CASSVYVNYGYTF
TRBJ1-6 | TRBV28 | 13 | CASILAVNSPLHF
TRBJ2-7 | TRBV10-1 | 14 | CASSQGQGPYEQYF
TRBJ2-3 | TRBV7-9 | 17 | CASSQGGTSGLTDTQYF
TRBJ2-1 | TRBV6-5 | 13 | CASSYSWGDEQFF
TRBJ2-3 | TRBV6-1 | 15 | CASRERGGGTDTQYF
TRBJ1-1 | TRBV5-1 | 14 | CASSWNRGDTEAFF
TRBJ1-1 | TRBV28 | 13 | CASSPGVATEAFF
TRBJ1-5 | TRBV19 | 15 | CASSQISSANQPQHF
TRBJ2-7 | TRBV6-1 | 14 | CASNRQGLTYEQYF
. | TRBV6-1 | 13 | CASSVVTSYEQYF